These T cell receptor beta chains were read from a single sample in a study of T cells in Graves' hyperthyroidism and ophthalmopathy. TCRdb called the multiplex PCR reads again in MiXCR, with one record for every CDR3 protein. Among over 350,000 distinct CDR3 sequences, roughly 15% were seen once, and the ten largest hold about 13%. Sequenced sample: blood. Every receptor here comes from a man aged 18 to 35 with Graves' ophthalmopathy. The CDR3 runs from the conserved cysteine through the conserved F or W. A D gene is named only where the DNA matches it firmly. Clone size is stated in some rows and not others, as once, few, many or a class when expanded.

J gene | clone size | V gene | D gene | CDR3 protein | CDR3 DNA
TRBJ2-1 | many | TRBV6-1 | TRBD2 | CASRGTSGAYNEQFF | TGTGCCAGCAGAGGGACTAGCGGGGCCTACAATGAGCAGTTCTTC
TRBJ2-5 | many | TRBV10-3 | . | CAISEGRDETQYF | TGTGCCATCAGTGAGGGCAGGGATGAGACCCAGTACTTC
TRBJ2-1 | . | TRBV30 | . | CAWNYGISNEQFF | TGTGCCTGGAATTACGGGATCTCCAATGAGCAGTTCTTC
TRBJ2-1 | many | TRBV2 | . | CASSVDNQSMFF | TGTGCCAGCAGTGTAGACAACCAGAGCATGTTCTTC
TRBJ2-2 | many | TRBV27 | TRBD1 | CASSSNRGTGELFF | TGTGCCAGCAGTTCAAACAGGGGAACCGGGGAGCTGTTTTTT
TRBJ2-3 | many | TRBV11-2 | . | CASSFPRPARDTQYF | TGTGCCAGCAGCTTCCCCCGACCGGCCAGAGATACGCAGTATTTT
TRBJ2-5 | few | TRBV29-1 | TRBD2 | CSVSFTSGGQETQYF | TGCAGCGTTTCCTTTACTAGCGGGGGCCAAGAGACCCAGTACTTC
TRBJ1-4 | few | TRBV24-1 | . | CATSAGNEKLFF | TGTGCCACCAGTGCAGGGAATGAAAAACTGTTTTTT
TRBJ2-2 | . | TRBV5-1 | TRBD1 | CASSLEQQGLYTGELFF | TGCGCCAGCAGCTTGGAGCAACAGGGGTTATACACCGGGGAGCTGTTTTTT
TRBJ1-2 | many | TRBV7-9 | TRBD1 | CASSLGQAINYGYTF | TGTGCCAGCAGCTTGGGACAGGCGATTAACTATGGCTACACCTTC
TRBJ2-2 | few | TRBV9 | . | CASSVRLTGELFF | TGTGCCAGCAGCGTTCGGTTGACCGGGGAGCTGTTTTTT
TRBJ2-1 | few | TRBV25-1 | . | CASSEYPRNNEQFF | TGTGCCAGCAGTGAATATCCGAGGAACAATGAGCAGTTCTTC
TRBJ2-7 | many | TRBV5-1 | . | CASSGPDSPVWEQYF | TGCGCCAGCAGCGGACCAGACAGTCCCGTTTGGGAGCAGTACTTC
TRBJ1-1 | . | TRBV7-9 | TRBD1 | CASSFGPTGGNTEAFF | TGTGCCAGCAGCTTCGGCCCTACAGGGGGGAACACTGAAGCTTTCTTT
TRBJ2-1 | few | TRBV6-1 | . | CASRAPNPDEQFF | TGTGCCAGCAGGGCCCCCAATCCTGATGAGCAGTTCTTC
TRBJ2-1 | many | TRBV11-2 | . | CASTLSDSPSQFF | TGTGCCAGCACCTTATCTGACAGCCCTTCCCAGTTCTTC
TRBJ1-1 | many | TRBV5-1 | . | CASSPSRNNAEAFF | TGCGCCAGCAGCCCGAGCCGTAACAACGCTGAAGCTTTCTTT
TRBJ2-7 | many | TRBV5-1 | TRBD1 | CASSQYRGSSYEQYF | TGCGCCAGCAGCCAATACAGGGGAAGCTCCTACGAGCAGTACTTC
TRBJ2-3 | few | TRBV5-1 | . | CASSLGDGLTDTQYF | TGCGCCAGCAGCTTGGGAGACGGCCTCACAGATACGCAGTATTTT
TRBJ1-5 | many | TRBV30 | TRBD1 | CAWSVEYRGLDQPQHF | TGTGCCTGGAGTGTAGAATACAGGGGGCTCGATCAGCCCCAGCATTTT
TRBJ2-3 | many | TRBV10-1 | . | CASSEWVGETDTQYF | TGCGCCAGCAGTGAGTGGGTAGGAGAGACAGATACGCAGTATTTT
TRBJ2-7 | many | TRBV2 | TRBD1 | CASSIDRGTYEQYF | TGTGCCAGCAGTATCGACAGGGGGACCTACGAGCAGTACTTC
TRBJ2-2 | . | TRBV12-3/TRBV12-4 | TRBD1 | CASSFLQGANTGELFF | TGTGCCAGCAGTTTCTTGCAGGGGGCAAATACCGGGGAGCTGTTTTTT
TRBJ2-1 | many | TRBV3-1 | TRBD2 | CASSQVSGSADNEQFF | TGTGCCAGCAGCCAAGTGAGCGGGAGCGCCGACAATGAGCAGTTCTTC
TRBJ2-2 | many | TRBV12-3/TRBV12-4 | . | CASSLSEGVFTGELFF | TGTGCCAGCAGTTTATCAGAGGGGGTCTTCACCGGGGAGCTGTTTTTT
TRBJ1-5 | many | TRBV10-2 | . | CASGPFGDQPQHF | TGCGCCAGCGGTCCTTTTGGAGATCAGCCCCAGCATTTT
TRBJ1-4 | few | TRBV29-1 | . | CSVEWGLNEKLFF | TGCAGCGTTGAGTGGGGCCTGAATGAAAAACTGTTTTTT
TRBJ2-1 | many | TRBV6-5 | . | CASSYSKSVYYNEQFF | TGTGCCAGCAGTTACTCGAAGAGCGTATACTACAATGAGCAGTTCTTC
TRBJ1-2 | few | TRBV9 | . | CASSSQRQGGNYGYTF | TGTGCCAGCAGCTCACAAAGGCAGGGAGGTAACTATGGCTACACCTTC
TRBJ2-1 | few | TRBV27 | . | CASTMGGLTEQFF | TGTGCCAGCACCATGGGGGGGCTCACTGAGCAGTTCTTC
TRBJ1-2 | . | TRBV20-1 | . | CSARDPGVRGYTF | TGCAGTGCTAGAGATCCGGGGGTGCGTGGCTACACCTTC
TRBJ2-1 | many | TRBV20-1 | . | CSAIWRNNNEQFF | TGCAGTGCTATTTGGCGAAATAACAATGAGCAGTTCTTC
TRBJ2-1 | few | TRBV6-1 | TRBD1 | CASRAGQGFQFF | TGTGCCAGCAGAGCGGGACAGGGATTTCAGTTCTTC
TRBJ1-3 | . | TRBV7-3 | . | CASSPGDPSSGNTIYF | TGTGCCAGCAGCCCGGGAGATCCTAGCTCTGGAAACACCATATATTTT
TRBJ2-7 | many | TRBV12-3/TRBV12-4 | . | CASSLERRGYEQYF | TGTGCCAGCAGTTTAGAGAGGAGGGGGTACGAGCAGTACTTC
TRBJ2-4 | many | TRBV11-2 | TRBD1 | CASSSNRGSANIQYF | TGTGCCAGCAGCTCAAACAGGGGGAGCGCGAACATTCAGTACTTC
TRBJ2-1 | many | TRBV30 | . | CAGSLVDYNEQFF | TGTGCCGGGTCTTTGGTAGACTACAATGAGCAGTTCTTC
TRBJ2-4 | many | TRBV11-3 | TRBD2 | CASSLGSGRWNIQYF | TGTGCCAGCAGCTTAGGAAGCGGGAGATGGAACATTCAGTACTTC
TRBJ2-3 | many | TRBV18 | TRBD2 | CASSPLPGGSGRDTQYF | TGTGCCAGCTCACCCCTGCCTGGCGGGAGTGGTAGAGATACGCAGTATTTT
TRBJ2-5 | many | TRBV6-1 | TRBD2 | CASSFSPSGRARETQYF | TGTGCCAGCAGCTTCTCTCCTAGCGGGAGGGCCCGGGAGACCCAGTACTTC
TRBJ2-1 | few | TRBV10-1 | . | CASAYGSSYNEQFF | TGCGCCAGCGCATATGGGAGCTCCTACAATGAGCAGTTCTTC
TRBJ1-1 | many | TRBV6-1 | . | CASTGVYGQNTEAFF | TGTGCCAGCACTGGGGTGTATGGCCAAAACACTGAAGCTTTCTTT
TRBJ1-2 | . | TRBV20-1 | . | CSASNHYGYTF | TGCAGTGCTAGTAACCATTATGGCTACACCTTC
TRBJ2-1 | few | TRBV7-9 | . | CASSSPGLPYNEQFF | TGTGCCAGCAGCTCCCCTGGGCTACCCTACAATGAGCAGTTCTTC
TRBJ2-7 | few | TRBV18 | . | CASATNRQGGVEQYF | TGTGCCAGCGCCACAAACCGACAGGGAGGGGTCGAGCAGTACTTC
TRBJ2-4 | many | TRBV10-3 | . | CAISAAGATQNIQYF | TGTGCCATCAGCGCCGCAGGGGCAACTCAAAACATTCAGTACTTC
TRBJ2-3 | many | TRBV5-1 | . | CASKVGQSTDTQYF | TGCGCCAGCAAGGTAGGACAGAGCACAGATACGCAGTATTTT
TRBJ1-4 | few | TRBV10-3 | TRBD1 | CAISRTGEGEKLFF | TGTGCCATCAGTAGGACAGGGGAAGGAGAAAAACTGTTTTTT
TRBJ2-1 | many | TRBV20-1 | . | CSARLLAEQFF | TGCAGTGCTAGGCTCCTAGCGGAGCAGTTCTTC
TRBJ2-7 | many | TRBV29-1 | . | CSETDRHLSYEQYF | TGCAGCGAGACAGACAGGCACCTCTCCTACGAGCAGTACTTC
TRBJ2-2 | few | TRBV6-1 | . | CASSYSGGGKNTGELFF | TGTGCCAGCAGTTACAGCGGAGGGGGCAAGAACACCGGGGAGCTGTTTTTT
TRBJ2-7 | . | TRBV12-3/TRBV12-4 | TRBD2 | CASSFPGLAGSNEQYF | TGTGCCAGCAGCTTCCCGGGACTAGCGGGATCCAACGAGCAGTACTTC
TRBJ2-7 | few | TRBV6-2/TRBV6-3 | TRBD1 | CASSLQGRVSYEQYF | TGTGCCAGCAGTTTACAGGGGAGAGTATCCTACGAGCAGTACTTC
TRBJ2-7 | . | TRBV11-2 | . | CASSLVYGSSYEQYF | TGTGCCAGCAGCTTAGTGTACGGGAGCTCCTACGAGCAGTACTTC
TRBJ2-7 | many | TRBV10-3 | TRBD2 | CASASGSYEQYF | TGTGCCAGCGCTAGCGGGAGCTACGAGCAGTACTTC
TRBJ2-3 | . | TRBV6-1 | . | CASSYKAGSGDTQYF | TGTGCCAGCAGTTACAAGGCCGGGTCCGGCGATACGCAGTATTTT
TRBJ2-5 | many | TRBV3-1 | . | CASSQGLAQETQYF | TGTGCCAGCAGCCAAGGTTTGGCCCAAGAGACCCAGTACTTC
TRBJ1-2 | many | TRBV20-1 | . | CSARDGRDYGYTF | TGCAGTGCTAGAGATGGAAGAGACTATGGCTACACCTTC
TRBJ2-3 | many | TRBV20-1 | TRBD1 | CSARPLGTGRFTDTQYF | TGCAGTGCTAGACCGCTAGGGACAGGCCGATTCACAGATACGCAGTATTTT